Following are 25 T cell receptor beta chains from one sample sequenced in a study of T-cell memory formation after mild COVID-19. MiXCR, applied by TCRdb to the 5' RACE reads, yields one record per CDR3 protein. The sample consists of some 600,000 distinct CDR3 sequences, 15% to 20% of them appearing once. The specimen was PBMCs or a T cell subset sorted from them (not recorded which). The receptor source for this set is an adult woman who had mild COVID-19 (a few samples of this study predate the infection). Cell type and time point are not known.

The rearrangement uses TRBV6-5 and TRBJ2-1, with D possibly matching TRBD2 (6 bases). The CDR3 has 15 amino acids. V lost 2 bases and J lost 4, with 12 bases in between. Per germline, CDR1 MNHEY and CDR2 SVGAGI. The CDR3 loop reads CASSYNRDSYNEQFF. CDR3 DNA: TGTGCCAGCAGTTACAACCGGGACTCATACAATGAGCAGTTCTTC.

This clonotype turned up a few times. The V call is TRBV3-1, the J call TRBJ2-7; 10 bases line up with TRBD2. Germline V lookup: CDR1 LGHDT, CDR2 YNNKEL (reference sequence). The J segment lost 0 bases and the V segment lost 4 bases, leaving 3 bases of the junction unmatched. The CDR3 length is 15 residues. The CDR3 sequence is CASSPTSGFSYEQYF. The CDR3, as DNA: TGTGCCAGCAGCCCGACTAGCGGGTTCTCCTACGAGCAGTACTTC.

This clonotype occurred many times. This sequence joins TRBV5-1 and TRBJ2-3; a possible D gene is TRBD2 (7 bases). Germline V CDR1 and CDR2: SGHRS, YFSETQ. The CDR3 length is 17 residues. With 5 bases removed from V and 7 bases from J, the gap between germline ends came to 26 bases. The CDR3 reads CASRDQWGGPSSNTQYF. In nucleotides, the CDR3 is TGCGCCAGCAGGGACCAATGGGGGGGGCCGAGTTCGAATACGCAGTATTTT.

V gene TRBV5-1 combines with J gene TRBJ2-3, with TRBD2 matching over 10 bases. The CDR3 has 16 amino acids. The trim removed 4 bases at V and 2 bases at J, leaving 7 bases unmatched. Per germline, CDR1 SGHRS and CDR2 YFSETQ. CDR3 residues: CASSAGLAEYTDTQYF. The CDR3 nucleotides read TGCGCCAGCAGCGCCGGACTAGCGGAATACACAGATACGCAGTATTTT.

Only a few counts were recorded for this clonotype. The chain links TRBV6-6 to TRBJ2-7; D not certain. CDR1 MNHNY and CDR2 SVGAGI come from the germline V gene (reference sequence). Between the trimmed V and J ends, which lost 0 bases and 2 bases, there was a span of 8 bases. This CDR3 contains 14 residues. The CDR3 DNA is TGTGCCAGCAGTTACTCGACGGTGACCTACGAGCAGTACTTC. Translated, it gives CASSYSTVTYEQYF.

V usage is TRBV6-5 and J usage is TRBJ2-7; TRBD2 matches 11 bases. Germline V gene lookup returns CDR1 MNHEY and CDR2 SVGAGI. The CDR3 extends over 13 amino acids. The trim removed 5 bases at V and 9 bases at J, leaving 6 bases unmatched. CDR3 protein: CASSRLAGPRQYF. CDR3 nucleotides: TGTGCCAGCAGTCGACTAGCGGGACCCCGGCAGTACTTC.

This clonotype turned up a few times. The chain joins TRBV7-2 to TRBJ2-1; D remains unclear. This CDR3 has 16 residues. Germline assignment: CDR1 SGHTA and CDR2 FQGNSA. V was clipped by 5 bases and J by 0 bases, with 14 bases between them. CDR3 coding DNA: TGTGCCAGCAGCCCTGGGATCAGCCTCTCCTACAATGAGCAGTTCTTC. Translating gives CASSPGISLSYNEQFF.

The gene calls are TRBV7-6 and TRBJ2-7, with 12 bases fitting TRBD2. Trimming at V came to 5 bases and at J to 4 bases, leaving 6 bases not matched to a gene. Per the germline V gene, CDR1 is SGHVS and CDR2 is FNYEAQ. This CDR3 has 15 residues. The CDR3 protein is CASSATSGGFYEQYF. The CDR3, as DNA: TGTGCCAGCAGCGCGACTAGCGGGGGCTTTTACGAGCAGTACTTC.

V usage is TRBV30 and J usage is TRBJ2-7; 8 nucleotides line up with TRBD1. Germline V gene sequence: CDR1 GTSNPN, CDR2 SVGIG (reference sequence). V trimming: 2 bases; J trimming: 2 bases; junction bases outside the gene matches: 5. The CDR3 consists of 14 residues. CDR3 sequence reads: CAWSRQGMAYEQYF. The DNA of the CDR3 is TGTGCCTGGAGTAGACAGGGGATGGCCTACGAGCAGTACTTC.

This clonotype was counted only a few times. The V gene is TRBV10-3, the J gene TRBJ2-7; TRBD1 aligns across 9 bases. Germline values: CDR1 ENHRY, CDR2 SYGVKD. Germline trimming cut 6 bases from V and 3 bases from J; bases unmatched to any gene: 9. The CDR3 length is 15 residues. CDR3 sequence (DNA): TGTGCCATCAGCAGACTAAGACAGGGGGACTACGAGCAGTACTTC. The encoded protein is CAISRLRQGDYEQYF.

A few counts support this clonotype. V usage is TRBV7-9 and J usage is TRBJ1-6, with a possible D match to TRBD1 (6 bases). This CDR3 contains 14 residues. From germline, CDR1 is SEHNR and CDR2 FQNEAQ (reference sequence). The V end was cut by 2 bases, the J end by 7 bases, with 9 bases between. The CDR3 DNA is TGTGCCAGCAGCTTACGGGGGGCAAATTCACCCCTCCACTTT. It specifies CASSLRGANSPLHF.

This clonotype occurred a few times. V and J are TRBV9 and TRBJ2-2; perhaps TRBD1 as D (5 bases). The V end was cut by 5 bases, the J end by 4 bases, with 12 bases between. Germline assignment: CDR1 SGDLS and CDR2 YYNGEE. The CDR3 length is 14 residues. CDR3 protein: CASRPGSGTGELFF. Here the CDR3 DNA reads TGTGCCAGCAGACCAGGGTCGGGCACCGGGGAGCTGTTTTTT.

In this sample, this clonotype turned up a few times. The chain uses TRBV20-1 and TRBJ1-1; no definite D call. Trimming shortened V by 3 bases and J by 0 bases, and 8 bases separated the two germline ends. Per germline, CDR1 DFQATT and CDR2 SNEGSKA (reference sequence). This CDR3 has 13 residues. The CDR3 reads CSARGLLNTEAFF. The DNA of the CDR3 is TGCAGTGCTAGGGGTCTCCTGAACACTGAAGCTTTCTTT.

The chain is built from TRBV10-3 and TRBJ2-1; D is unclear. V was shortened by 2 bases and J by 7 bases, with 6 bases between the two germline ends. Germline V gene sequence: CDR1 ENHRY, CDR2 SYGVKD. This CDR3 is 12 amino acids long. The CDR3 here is CAISERVNEQFF. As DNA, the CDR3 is TGTGCCATCAGTGAGAGAGTGAATGAGCAGTTCTTC.

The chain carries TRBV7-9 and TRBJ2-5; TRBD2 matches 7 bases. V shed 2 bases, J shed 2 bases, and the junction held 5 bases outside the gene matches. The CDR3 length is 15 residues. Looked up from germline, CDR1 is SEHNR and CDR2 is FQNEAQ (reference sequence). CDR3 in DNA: TGTGCCAGCAGCTTATCAGCTAGCGGACAAGAGACCCAGTACTTC. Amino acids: CASSLSASGQETQYF. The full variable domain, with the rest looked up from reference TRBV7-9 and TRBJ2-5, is DTGVSQNPRHKITKRGQNVTFRCDPISEHNRLYWYRQTLGQGPEFLTYFQNEAQLEKSRLLSDRFSAERPKGSFSTLEIQRTEQGDSAMYLCASSLSASGQETQYFGPGTRLLVL.

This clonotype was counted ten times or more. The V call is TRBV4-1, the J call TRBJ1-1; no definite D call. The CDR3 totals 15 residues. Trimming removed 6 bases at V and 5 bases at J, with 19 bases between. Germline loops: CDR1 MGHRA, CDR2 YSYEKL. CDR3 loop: CASRNIDRVRTEAFF. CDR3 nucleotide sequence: TGCGCCAGCAGAAACATCGACCGGGTGAGAACTGAAGCTTTCTTT.

CDR3 coding DNA: TGCGCCAGCAGCTTGGCGGGACAACGGAACACCGGGGAGCTGTTTTTT. It encodes CASSLAGQRNTGELFF. The chain recombines TRBV5-1 with TRBJ2-2, with D tentatively TRBD1 (6 bases). Germline V gene lookup returns CDR1 SGHRS and CDR2 YFSETQ. CDR3 length: 16 residues. V was pared by 0 bases and J by 1 base, with 10 bases between.

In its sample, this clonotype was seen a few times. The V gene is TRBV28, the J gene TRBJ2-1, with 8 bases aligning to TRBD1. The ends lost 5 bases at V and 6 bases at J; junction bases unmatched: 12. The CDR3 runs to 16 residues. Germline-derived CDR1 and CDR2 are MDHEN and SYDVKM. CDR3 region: CASSRRRQGRPNEQFF. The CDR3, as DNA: TGTGCCAGCAGTCGCCGGCGACAGGGGAGGCCCAATGAGCAGTTCTTC.

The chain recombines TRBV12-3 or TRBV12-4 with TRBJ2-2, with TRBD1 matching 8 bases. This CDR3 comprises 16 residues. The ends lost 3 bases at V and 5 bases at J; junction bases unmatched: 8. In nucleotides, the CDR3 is TGTGCCAGCAGTTTCCAGGGGGCAGTAGGAACCGGGGAGCTGTTTTTT. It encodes CASSFQGAVGTGELFF.

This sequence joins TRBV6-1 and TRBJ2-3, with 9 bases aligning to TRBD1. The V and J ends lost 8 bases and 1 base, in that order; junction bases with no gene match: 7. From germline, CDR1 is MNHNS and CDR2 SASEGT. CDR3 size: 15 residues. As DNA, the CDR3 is TGTGCCAGCGGAGACAGGGGGAGAGGCACAGATACGCAGTATTTT. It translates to CASGDRGRGTDTQYF.

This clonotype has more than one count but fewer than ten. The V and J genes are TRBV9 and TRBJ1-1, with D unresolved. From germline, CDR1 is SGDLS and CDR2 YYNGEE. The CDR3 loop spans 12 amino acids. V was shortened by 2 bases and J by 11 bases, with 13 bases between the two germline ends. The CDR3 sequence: CASSVGPGGAFF. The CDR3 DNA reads TGTGCCAGCAGCGTCGGCCCTGGTGGGGCTTTCTTT.

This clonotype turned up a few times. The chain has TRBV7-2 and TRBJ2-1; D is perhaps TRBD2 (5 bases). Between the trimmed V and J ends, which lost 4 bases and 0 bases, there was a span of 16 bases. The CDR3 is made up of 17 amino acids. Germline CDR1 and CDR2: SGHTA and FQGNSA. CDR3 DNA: TGTGCCAGCAGCTCCCGGACGGGATTCAGCTCCTACAATGAGCAGTTCTTC. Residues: CASSSRTGFSSYNEQFF.

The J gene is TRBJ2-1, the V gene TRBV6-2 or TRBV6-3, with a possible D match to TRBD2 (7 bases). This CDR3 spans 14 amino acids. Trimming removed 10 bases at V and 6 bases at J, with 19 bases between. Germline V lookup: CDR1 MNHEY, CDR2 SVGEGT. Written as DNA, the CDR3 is TGTGCCACTAAGGGGGAGGGCCCCTCCAATGAGCAGTTCTTC. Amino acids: CATKGEGPSNEQFF.

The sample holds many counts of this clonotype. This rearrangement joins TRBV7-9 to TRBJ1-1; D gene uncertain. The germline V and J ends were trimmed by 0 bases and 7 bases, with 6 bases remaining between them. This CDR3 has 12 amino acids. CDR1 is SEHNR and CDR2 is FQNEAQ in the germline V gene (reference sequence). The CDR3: CASSLAGGEAFF. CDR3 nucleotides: TGTGCCAGCAGCTTAGCAGGCGGTGAAGCTTTCTTT.

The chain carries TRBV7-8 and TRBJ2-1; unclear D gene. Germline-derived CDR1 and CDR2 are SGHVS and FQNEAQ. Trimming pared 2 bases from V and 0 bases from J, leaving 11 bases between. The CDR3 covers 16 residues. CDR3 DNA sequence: TGTGCCAGCAGCTTATTCGCGTACAGCTCCTACAATGAGCAGTTCTTC. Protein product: CASSLFAYSSYNEQFF.